This T cell receptor (beta chain) was profiled in a study of blood T cell repertoires in COVID-19. Study context: PBMCs, B-cell-depleted T cells, or T cells were the source of the cDNA or gDNA that made up the material.

The method was immunoSEQ multiplex PCR; TCRdb's version includes in-frame clones alone and lacks a portion of them. The table includes 320,000 or so clones, about nine tenths detected once. The CDR3 runs 15 residues. The germline V gene has CDR1 SGHDN and CDR2 FVKESK. V lost 1 base and J lost 6; bases outside the gene matches: 3. Self-reported history from a screening survey and questionnaire set each donor's cohort. This clonotype was obtained from a man aged 60 to 69 who had recovered from COVID-19. What was sequenced was PBMCs or T cells enriched from blood (not recorded which). J is TRBJ2-2 and V is TRBV14; 9 bases agree with TRBD2. The CDR3 loop reads CASSQVAGVPGELFF. The CDR3 bases are TGTGCCAGCAGCCAAGTAGCGGGAGTCCCCGGGGAGCTGTTTTTT.